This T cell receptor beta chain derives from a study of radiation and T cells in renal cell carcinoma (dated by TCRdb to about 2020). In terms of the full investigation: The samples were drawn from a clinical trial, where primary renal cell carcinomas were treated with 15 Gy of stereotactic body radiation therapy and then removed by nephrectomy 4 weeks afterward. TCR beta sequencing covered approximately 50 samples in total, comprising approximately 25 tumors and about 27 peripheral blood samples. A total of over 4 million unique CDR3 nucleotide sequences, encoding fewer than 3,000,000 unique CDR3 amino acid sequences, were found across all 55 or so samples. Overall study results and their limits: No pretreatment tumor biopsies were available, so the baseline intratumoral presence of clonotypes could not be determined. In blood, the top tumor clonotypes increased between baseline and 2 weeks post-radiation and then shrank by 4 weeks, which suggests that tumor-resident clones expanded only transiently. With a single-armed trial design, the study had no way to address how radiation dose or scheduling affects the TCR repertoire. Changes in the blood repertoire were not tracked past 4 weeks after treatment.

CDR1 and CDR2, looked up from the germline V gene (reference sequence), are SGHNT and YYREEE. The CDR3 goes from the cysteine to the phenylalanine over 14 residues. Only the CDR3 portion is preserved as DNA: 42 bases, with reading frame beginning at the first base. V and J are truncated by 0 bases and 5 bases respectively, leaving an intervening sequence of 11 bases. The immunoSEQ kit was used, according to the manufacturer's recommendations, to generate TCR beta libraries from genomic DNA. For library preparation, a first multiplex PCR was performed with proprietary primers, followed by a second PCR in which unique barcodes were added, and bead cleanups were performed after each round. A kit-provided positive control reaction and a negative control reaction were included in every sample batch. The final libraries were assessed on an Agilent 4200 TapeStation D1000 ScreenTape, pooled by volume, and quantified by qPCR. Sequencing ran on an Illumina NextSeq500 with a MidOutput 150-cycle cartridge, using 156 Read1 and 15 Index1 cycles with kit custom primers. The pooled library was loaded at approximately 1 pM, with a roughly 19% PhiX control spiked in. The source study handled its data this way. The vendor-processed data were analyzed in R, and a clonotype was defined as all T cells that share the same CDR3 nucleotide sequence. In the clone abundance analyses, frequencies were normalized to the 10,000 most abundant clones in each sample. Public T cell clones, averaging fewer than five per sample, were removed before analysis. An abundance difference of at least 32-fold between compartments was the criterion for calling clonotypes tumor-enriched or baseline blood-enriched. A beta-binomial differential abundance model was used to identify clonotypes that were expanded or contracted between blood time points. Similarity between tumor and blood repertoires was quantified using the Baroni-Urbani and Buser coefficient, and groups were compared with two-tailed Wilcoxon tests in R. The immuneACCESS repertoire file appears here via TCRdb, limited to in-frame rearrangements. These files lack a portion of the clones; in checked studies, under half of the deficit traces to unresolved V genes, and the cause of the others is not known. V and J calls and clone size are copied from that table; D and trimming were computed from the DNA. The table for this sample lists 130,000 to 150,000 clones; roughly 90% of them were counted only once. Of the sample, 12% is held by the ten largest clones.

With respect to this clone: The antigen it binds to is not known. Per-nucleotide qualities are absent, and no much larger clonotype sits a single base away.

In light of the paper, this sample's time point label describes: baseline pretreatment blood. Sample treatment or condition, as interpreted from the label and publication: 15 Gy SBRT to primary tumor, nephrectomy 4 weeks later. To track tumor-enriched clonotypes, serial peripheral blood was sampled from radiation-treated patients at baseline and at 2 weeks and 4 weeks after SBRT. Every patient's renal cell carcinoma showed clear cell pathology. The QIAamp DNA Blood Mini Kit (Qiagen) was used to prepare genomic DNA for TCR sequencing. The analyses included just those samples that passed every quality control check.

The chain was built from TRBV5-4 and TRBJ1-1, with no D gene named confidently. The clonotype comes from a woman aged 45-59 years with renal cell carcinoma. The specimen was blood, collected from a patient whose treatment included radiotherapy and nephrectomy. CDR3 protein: CASSLATTRTEAFF. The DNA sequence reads TGTGCCAGCAGCTTGGCCACGACAAGGACTGAAGCTTTCTTT.